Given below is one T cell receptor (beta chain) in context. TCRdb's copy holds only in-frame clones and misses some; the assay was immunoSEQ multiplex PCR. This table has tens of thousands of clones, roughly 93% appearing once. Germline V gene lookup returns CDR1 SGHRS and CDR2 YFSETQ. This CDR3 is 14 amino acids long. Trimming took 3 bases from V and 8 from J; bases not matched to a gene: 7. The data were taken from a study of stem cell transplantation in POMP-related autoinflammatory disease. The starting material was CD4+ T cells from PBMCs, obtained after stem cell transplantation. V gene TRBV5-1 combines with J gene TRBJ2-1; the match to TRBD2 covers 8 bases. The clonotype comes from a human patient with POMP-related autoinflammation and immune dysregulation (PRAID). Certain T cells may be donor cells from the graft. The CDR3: CASSWRAGGDEQFF. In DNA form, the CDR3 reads TGCGCCAGCAGCTGGAGGGCGGGAGGCGATGAGCAGTTCTTC.